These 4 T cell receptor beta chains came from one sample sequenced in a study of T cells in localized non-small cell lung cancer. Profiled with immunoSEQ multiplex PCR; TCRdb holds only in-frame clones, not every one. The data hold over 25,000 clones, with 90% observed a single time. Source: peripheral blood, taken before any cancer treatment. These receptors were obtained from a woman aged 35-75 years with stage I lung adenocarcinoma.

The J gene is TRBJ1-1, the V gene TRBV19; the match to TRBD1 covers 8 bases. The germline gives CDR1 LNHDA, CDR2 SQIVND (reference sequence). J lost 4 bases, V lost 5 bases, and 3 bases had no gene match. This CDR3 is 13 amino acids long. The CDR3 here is CASSGQGTTEAFF. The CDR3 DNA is TGTGCCAGTAGTGGACAGGGTACCACTGAAGCTTTCTTT.

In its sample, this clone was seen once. This CDR3 is CASSLKGMDISRGEQFF. The CDR3 coding sequence is TGCGCCAGCAGCTTAAAAGGGATGGATATTTCGAGGGGGGAGCAGTTCTTC. The genes are TRBV5-1 and TRBJ2-1, with D possibly TRBD1 on 6 matching bases. This CDR3 comprises 17 residues. Germline V gene data show CDR1 as SGHRS and CDR2 as YFSETQ. V lost 2 bases, J lost 10 bases, and 25 bases lay in between. Combining the CDR3 with reference TRBV5-1 and TRBJ2-1 gives the whole variable domain KAGVTQTPRYLIKTRGQQVTLSCSPISGHRSVSWYQQTPGQGLQFLFEYFSETQRNKGNFPGRFSGRQFSNSRSEMNVSTLELGDSALYLCASSLKGMDISRGEQFFGPGTRLTVL.

The CDR3 loop reads CASRGEDNEQFF. For the CDR3, the DNA is TGTGCCAGCAGGGGGGAAGACAATGAGCAGTTCTTC. This chain links TRBV9 with TRBJ2-1; D assignment may be TRBD1 or TRBD2 (5 bases each). Per the germline V gene, CDR1 is SGDLS and CDR2 is YYNGEE. The CDR3 has 12 residues. V was clipped by 5 bases and J by 5 bases, with 8 bases between them. Looking up the rest from reference TRBV9 and TRBJ2-1 gives the full variable domain: DSGVTQTPKHLITATGQRVTLRCSPRSGDLSVYWYQQSLDQGLQFLIQYYNGEERAKGNILERFSAQQFPDLHSELNLSSLELGDSALYFCASRGEDNEQFFGPGTRLTVL.

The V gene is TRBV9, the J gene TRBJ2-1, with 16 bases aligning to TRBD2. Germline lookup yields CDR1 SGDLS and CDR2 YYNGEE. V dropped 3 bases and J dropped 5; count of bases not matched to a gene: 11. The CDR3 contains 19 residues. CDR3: CASSAAGLAGGPGNNEQFF. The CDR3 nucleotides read TGTGCCAGCAGCGCAGCGGGACTAGCGGGAGGGCCGGGCAACAATGAGCAGTTCTTC.